This T cell receptor (beta chain) was found in a study of shared clonotypes between healthy human individuals (dated by TCRdb to 2019 to 2021). In terms of the full investigation: Two women and a few men aged 18 to 49 years were included in the cohort. For each donor, CD4 naive and CD4 memory were each given three plates, CD8 naive was given two plates, and CD8 memory was given one plate. The study deeply sequenced blood TCR repertoires of roughly five healthy adults to estimate repertoire size and the extent of clonotype sharing between individuals. To increase sequencing depth and limit assay-specific biases, TCR repertoire library preparation and sequencing were carried out by different laboratories using diverse techniques. Leukapheresis yielded between about 0.94 and 9 billion PBMCs per donor. Broader findings and caveats from the paper: Across a handful of donors, around 5% of naive CD4, 3.5% of naive CD8, roughly 2.3% of memory CD4, and about 0.44% of memory CD8 clonotypes were shared. Even with the large sequencing depth, rarefaction of the sorted-subset datasets indicated that sequencing was incomplete. Because the study included a small number of donors, the genetic and exposure-history diversity represented was limited. Sampling was restricted to blood, and TCR repertoires in tissue are likely to differ from TCR repertoires in blood. Naive subsets generally had larger estimated clonotype richness than memory subsets did. Clonotypes shared by all four sorted-subset donors showed higher generation probabilities than non-shared clonotypes. Pairwise subsampling led to the expectation that sequencing depth would affect the degree of clonotype sharing among donors.

According to the germline V gene (reference sequence), CDR1 reads MNHEY and CDR2 reads SMNVEV. The CDR3 goes from the cysteine to the phenylalanine over 14 residues. Only CDR3 DNA remains: 42 bases, in frame from the first base. V has 3 bases trimmed and J has 5 bases trimmed; junction bases matching no gene number 0. Healthy HIV-negative adults with no recently reported acute infections or vaccinations were included as donors. Every donor was a Caucasian adult living in Nashville, Tennessee, USA. CD4+ T cells were enriched by magnetic negative selection, after which naive cells were positively selected on CD45RA and the negative fraction was taken as the memory subset. Blood was collected by leukapheresis, and PBMCs were isolated by Ficoll-Histopaque density gradient centrifugation and then cryopreserved in liquid nitrogen vapor phase. Analytical flow cytometry was used to check the purity and quantity of every magnetically sorted T cell population. From each sorted fraction, genomic DNA was isolated and quantified by UV absorbance on a Nanodrop 2000c.

TCR CDR3 regions were amplified from genomic DNA by multiplex PCR using the deep immunoSEQ assay. Extracted genomic DNA from each cell subset was distributed evenly across all wells of several immunoSEQ 96-well plates, and each plate was treated as a replicate. For sorted subsets, about 200 ng genomic DNA, equal to some 30,000 T cell genomes, was loaded into each replicate PCR. Purified libraries were measured with a Qubit 3.0 fluorometer, size-checked on a Bioanalyzer 2100, and measured again with the KAPA Library Quantification kit. Each immunoSEQ 96-well plate was sequenced on its own single-read 150-cycle Illumina NextSeq 550 flow cell. In the original analysis: The immunoSEQ output contained only junctional sequences without quality scores, so filtering could not match that applied to full-length reads. Sequences were annotated with PyIR, a Python wrapper for IgBLAST v1.9, using IMGT germline references to assign V/J genes and CDR3. Reads were removed for weak V/J assignments (E-value above 1e-6), missing CDR3, stop codons, out-of-frame junctions, or ambiguous translated residues. A V3J clonotype was defined by an identical inferred V gene, J gene, and CDR3 amino acid sequence. Percentage overlap between repertoires was computed as shared unique clonotypes divided by the size of the smaller repertoire. Richness of each repertoire was evaluated using RTK rarefaction, the Chao1 estimator, and Recon v2.1 estimates of unobserved clonotypes. For all TCRbeta clonotypes obtained by the gDNA method from a handful of donors, generation probabilities were computed with OLGA. Here the immuneACCESS table is served through TCRdb, limited to in-frame sequences with V and J called. Missing clones are a known gap in these copies; in checked studies unresolved V genes cover under half, and the rest lacks a known reason. V and J calls and clone size follow that table, whereas D and trimming were derived from the DNA. This sample comprises about 1 million clones, 60% to 80% of them detected only once. Clones ranked in the top ten supply approximately 1.5% of the sample.

Worth noting for this clone: Its antigen is currently not known. There are no base qualities to consult, and no much larger clone falls within one base.

The chain is encoded by TRBV27 joined to TRBJ2-5; TRBD2 matches 13 bases in the middle. The sample taken for sequencing was memory CD4+ T cells sorted from blood. The sample's cell subset or site label, in plain terms: CD45RA-negative fraction. The TCR sequence derives from a man between 18 and 29 years old in good health. The DNA is as follows: TGTGCCAGCAGTTTGACTAGCGGGGGGGAGACCCAGTACTTC. It is translated as CASSLTSGGETQYF.